This TCR beta chain emerged from a study of T cell responses to AZD1222 COVID-19 vaccine. Study-level results: Just 5 to 7 AZD1222 recipients were seropositive at baseline. Clonal diversity was possibly underestimated, and white British individuals and females predominated among donors. Two AZD1222 doses significantly raised spike-specific TCR breadth and depth over controls. Close to half of all spike-specific TCRs reportedly target regions of the variants that are unmutated.

Sequencing used immunoSEQ multiplex PCR; TCRdb keeps in-frame clones, though not all of them. The repertoire holds 68,000 or so clones, more than 70% seen once, with roughly 8.3% in the top ten. Trimming shortened V by 2 bases and J by 0 bases, and 18 bases separated the two germline ends. CDR1 SGHVS and CDR2 FQNEAQ come from the germline V gene. The CDR3 loop spans 18 amino acids. This clone has only one observation. Antigen: not known. Here the sequenced sample was peripheral blood, taken on day 0 of AZD1222 vaccination. This clonotype originated in an adult in good health. The rearrangement uses TRBV7-8 and TRBJ2-3; D not resolved. The DNA of the CDR3 is TGTGCCAGCAGCTTAATCGAGTGGGCGATCACTAGCACAGATACGCAGTATTTT. This codes for CASSLIEWAITSTDTQYF. The complete variable domain, with remaining parts taken from reference TRBV7-8 and TRBJ2-3, reads GAGVSQSPRYKVAKRGQDVALRCDPISGHVSLFWYQQALGQGPEFLTYFQNEAQLDKSGLPSDRFFAERPEGSVSTLKIQRTQQEDSAVYLCASSLIEWAITSTDTQYFGPGTRLTVL.